This paragraph reports one TCR beta chain. This record comes from a study of shared clonotypes between healthy human individuals. Looking at the study overall: The composition of the donors was a couple of women and a few men aged 18 to 49.

The J segment lost 3 bases and the V segment lost 2 bases, leaving 6 bases of the junction unmatched. The V gene's germline CDR1 is MNHEY and CDR2 SMNVEV (reference sequence). The CDR3 contains 15 residues. Sequenced by immunoSEQ multiplex PCR; TCRdb stores in-frame clones only, minus some. The sample contains about 2.3 million clones, under 95% of which appear only once. This sequence joins TRBV27 and TRBJ1-2; 7 bases agree with TRBD1. The TCR originated in a man between 18 and 35 years old in good health. Some clones in this sample may be carry-over from other donors' samples. The sample taken for sequencing was naive CD4+ T cells from PBMCs. As to subset: CD45RA+ positively selected. The CDR3 DNA follows: TGTGCCAGCAGTTTACGGCGAGGGGGCCACTATGGCTACACCTTC. This sequence encodes CASSLRRGGHYGYTF.